The next 13 T cell receptor beta chains were all read from a single sample in a study of cytomegalovirus exposure and HLA in healthy donors. The PCR contained 60 Vbeta and 13 Jbeta primers. The data were produced by immunoSEQ multiplex PCR, yet TCRdb's version contains in-frame clones alone and is incomplete. The sample lists 95,000 to 150,000 clones, around three quarters occurring once. Sequences were obtained from PBMCs. These receptors were obtained from a woman in her thirties or forties in good health and CMV-seropositive.

J is TRBJ1-5 and V is TRBV30, with D maybe TRBD1 (6 bases). Trimming removed 2 bases from V and 3 bases from J, with 14 bases in between. This CDR3 comprises 15 residues. CDR1 and CDR2 (germline): GTSNPN, SVGIG (reference sequence). The CDR3 nucleotides are TGTGCCTGGAGTCCCACGGGGGGCGACAATCAGCCCCAGCATTTT. Translating gives CAWSPTGGDNQPQHF.

The genes are TRBV5-4 and TRBJ2-1, with D tentatively TRBD2 (5 bases). CDR3 length equals 13 residues. V lost 4 bases and J lost 9, with 14 bases in between. The germline CDR1 and CDR2 sequences are SGHNT and YYREEE (reference sequence). CDR3 residues: CASSGNLASEQFF. Written as DNA, the CDR3 is TGTGCCAGCAGCGGAAACCTAGCTAGTGAGCAGTTCTTC.

The V gene is TRBV29-1, the J gene TRBJ2-2; 7 nucleotides agree with TRBD1. The CDR3 is 15 residues long. Germline V CDR1 and CDR2: SQVTM, ANQGSEA. The V and J ends lost 6 bases and 1 base, in that order; junction bases with no gene match: 8. The CDR3 protein is CSVESGTVNTGELFF. The DNA of the CDR3 is TGCAGCGTGGAATCCGGGACAGTGAACACCGGGGAGCTGTTTTTT.

This chain links TRBV6-1 with TRBJ2-7, with 12 bases lining up with TRBD1. Germline V gene lookup returns CDR1 MNHNS and CDR2 SASEGT. The CDR3 contains 14 residues. The J segment lost 7 bases and the V segment lost 9 bases, leaving 10 bases of the junction unmatched. The CDR3: CASGGGQGAREQYF. In DNA form, the CDR3 reads TGTGCCAGTGGGGGGGGACAGGGGGCTCGGGAGCAGTACTTC.

V usage is TRBV5-1 and J usage is TRBJ1-3, with 8 bases identical to TRBD1. The junction had 6 bases not matched to a gene; V was cut back by 3 bases and J by 4 bases. CDR1 is SGHRS, CDR2 YFSETQ, per germline. This CDR3 contains 15 residues. The CDR3 here is CASSSQGAHGNTIYF. In nucleotides, the CDR3 is TGCGCCAGCAGCTCTCAGGGGGCGCACGGAAACACCATATATTTT.

The V and J genes are TRBV6-5 and TRBJ2-7; D may be TRBD1 (6 bases). CDR1 and CDR2 (germline): MNHEY, SVGAGI. The V end lost 4 bases, the J end lost 6 bases, and 13 bases lay between the germline ends. The CDR3 runs 13 residues. CDR3 protein: CASSSVQGSEQYF. The CDR3 bases are TGTGCCAGCAGTTCTGTACAGGGCAGCGAGCAGTACTTC.

The chain's CDR3 is CASSYLGQGEEKLFF. CDR3 coding DNA: TGTGCCAGCAGTTACCTGGGACAGGGGGAGGAAAAACTGTTTTTT. V and J are TRBV6-5 and TRBJ1-4, with 11 bases matching TRBD1. The CDR3 totals 15 residues. CDR1 is MNHEY, CDR2 SVGAGI, per germline. V trimming: 2 bases; J trimming: 8 bases; junction bases outside the gene matches: 4.

This sequence joins TRBV19 and TRBJ2-5; D is undetermined. V was shortened by 5 bases and J by 5 bases, with 9 bases between the two germline ends. The CDR3 totals 12 residues. Germline-derived CDR1 and CDR2 are LNHDA and SQIVND (reference sequence). Written as DNA, the CDR3 is TGTGCCAGTAGTTCGCCGACTGAGACCCAGTACTTC. Translation gives CASSSPTETQYF.

The chain links TRBV25-1 to TRBJ1-4; D may be TRBD1 (5 bases). Germline CDR1 and CDR2: MGHDK and SYGVNS. The CDR3 contains 17 residues. The ends were cut back, 3 bases at V and 0 bases at J, with 14 bases in the middle. CDR3 residues: CASSDQGKVATNEKLFF. DNA for the CDR3: TGTGCCAGCAGTGATCAGGGAAAAGTTGCAACTAATGAAAAACTGTTTTTT.

This sequence joins TRBV6-5 and TRBJ1-1, with unresolved D. Germline values: CDR1 MNHEY, CDR2 SVGAGI. The germline V and J ends were trimmed by 6 bases and 5 bases, with 10 bases remaining between them. The CDR3 has 12 amino acids. The CDR3 DNA follows: TGTGCCAGCAGGTCGGGTGGGACTGAAGCTTTCTTT. Its protein is CASRSGGTEAFF.

This clone was seen just once. V usage is TRBV6-1 and J usage is TRBJ2-7; TRBD2 agrees at 8 bases. The trim removed 4 bases at V and 2 bases at J, leaving 7 bases unmatched. Germline CDR1 is MNHNS and CDR2 is SASEGT. The CDR3 totals 15 residues. The CDR3 nucleotides are TGTGCCAGCAGTGTGAGACTAGCGCAGGCCTACGAGCAGTACTTC. Residues: CASSVRLAQAYEQYF.

The J gene is TRBJ2-1, the V gene TRBV9, with 8 bases aligning to TRBD2. There are 16 residues in the CDR3. Per germline, CDR1 SGDLS and CDR2 YYNGEE. J was trimmed by 8 bases and V by 0 bases; bases with no gene match: 10. CDR3 residues: CASSVGPAGDMDEQFF. CDR3 in DNA: TGTGCCAGCAGCGTAGGACCAGCGGGAGATATGGATGAGCAGTTCTTC. Full variable domain (remainder filled in from reference TRBV9 and TRBJ2-1): DSGVTQTPKHLITATGQRVTLRCSPRSGDLSVYWYQQSLDQGLQFLIQYYNGEERAKGNILERFSAQQFPDLHSELNLSSLELGDSALYFCASSVGPAGDMDEQFFGPGTRLTVL.

The V and J genes are TRBV6-1 and TRBJ2-5; D uncertain. The DNA end is a closer match to TRBJ2-7, so the J assignment may be wrong. The length of the CDR3 is 12 residues. In germline, CDR1 is MNHNS, CDR2 SASEGT. CDR3 DNA: TGTGCCAGCAGTATAACGGACTACGAGCAGTACTTC. It specifies CASSITDYEQYF.